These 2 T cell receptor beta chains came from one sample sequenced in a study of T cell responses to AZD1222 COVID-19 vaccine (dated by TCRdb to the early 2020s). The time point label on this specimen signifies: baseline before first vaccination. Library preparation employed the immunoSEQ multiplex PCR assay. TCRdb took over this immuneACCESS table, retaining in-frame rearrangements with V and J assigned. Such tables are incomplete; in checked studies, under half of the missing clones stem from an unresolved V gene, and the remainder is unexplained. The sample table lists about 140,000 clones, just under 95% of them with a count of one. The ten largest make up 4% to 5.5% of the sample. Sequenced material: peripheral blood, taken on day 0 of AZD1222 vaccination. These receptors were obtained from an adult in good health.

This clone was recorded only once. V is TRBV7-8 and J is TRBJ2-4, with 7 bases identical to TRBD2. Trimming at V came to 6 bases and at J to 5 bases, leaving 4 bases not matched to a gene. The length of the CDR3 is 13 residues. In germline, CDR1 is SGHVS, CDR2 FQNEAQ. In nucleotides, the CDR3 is TGTGCCAGCAGTAGGGCGGGGGAAAACATTCAGTACTTC. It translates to CASSRAGENIQYF.

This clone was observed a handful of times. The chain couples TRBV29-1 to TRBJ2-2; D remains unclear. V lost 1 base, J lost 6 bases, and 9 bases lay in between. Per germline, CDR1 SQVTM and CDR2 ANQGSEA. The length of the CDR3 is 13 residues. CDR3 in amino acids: CSVEGDSAGELFF. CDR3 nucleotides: TGCAGCGTTGAAGGGGATTCGGCCGGGGAGCTGTTTTTT.